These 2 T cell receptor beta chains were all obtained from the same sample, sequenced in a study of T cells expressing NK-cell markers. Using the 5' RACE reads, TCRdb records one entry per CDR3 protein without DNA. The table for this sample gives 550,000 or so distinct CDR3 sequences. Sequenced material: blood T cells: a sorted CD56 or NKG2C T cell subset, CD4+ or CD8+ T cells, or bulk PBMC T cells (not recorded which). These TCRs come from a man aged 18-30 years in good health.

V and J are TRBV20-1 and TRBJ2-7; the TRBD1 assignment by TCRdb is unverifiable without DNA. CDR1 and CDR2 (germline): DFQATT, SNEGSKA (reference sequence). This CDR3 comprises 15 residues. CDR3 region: CSARDPLRTAYEQYF.

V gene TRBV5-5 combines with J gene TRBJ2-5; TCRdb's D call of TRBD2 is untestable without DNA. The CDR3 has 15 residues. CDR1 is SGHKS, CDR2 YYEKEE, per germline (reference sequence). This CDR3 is CASSSLAGAQETQYF.